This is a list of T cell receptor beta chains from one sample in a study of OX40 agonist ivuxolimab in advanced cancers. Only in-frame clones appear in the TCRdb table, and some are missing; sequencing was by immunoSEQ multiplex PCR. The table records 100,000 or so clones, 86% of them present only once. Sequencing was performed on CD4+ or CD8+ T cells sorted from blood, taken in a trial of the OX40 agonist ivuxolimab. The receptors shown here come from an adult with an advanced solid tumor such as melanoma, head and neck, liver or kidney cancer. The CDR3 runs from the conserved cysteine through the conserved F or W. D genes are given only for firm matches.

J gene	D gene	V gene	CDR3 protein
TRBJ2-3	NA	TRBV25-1	CASSEPGAKGTQYF
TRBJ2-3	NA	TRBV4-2	CASSHASSKGTDTQYF
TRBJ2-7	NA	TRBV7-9	CASSLAGAPNEQYF
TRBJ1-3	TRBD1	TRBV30	CAWSSRGLTGNTIYF
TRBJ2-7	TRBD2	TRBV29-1	CSAAERESGEQYF
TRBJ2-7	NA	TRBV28	CASKNGDYEQYF
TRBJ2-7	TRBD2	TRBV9	CASNRAGEVYEQYF
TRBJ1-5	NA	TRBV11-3	CASSLSSNQPQHF
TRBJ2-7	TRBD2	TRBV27	CASSLERGSYEQYF
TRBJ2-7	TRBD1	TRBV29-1	CSVARGTYEQYF
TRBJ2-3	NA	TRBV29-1	CSTAILSTDTQYF
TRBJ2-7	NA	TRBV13	CASSSDSEQYF
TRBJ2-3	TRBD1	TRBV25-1	CASSVTGTDTQYF
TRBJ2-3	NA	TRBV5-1	CASSLARDGITDTQYF
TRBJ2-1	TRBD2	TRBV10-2	CASSSLAGSNEQFF
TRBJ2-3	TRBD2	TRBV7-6	CASSSRAGVADTQYF
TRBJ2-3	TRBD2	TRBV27	CASSLSLAGFTDTQYF
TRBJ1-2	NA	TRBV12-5	CASGFSRGPGYTF
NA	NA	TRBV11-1	CASSLDRGGGEQYF
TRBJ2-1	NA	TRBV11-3	CASSPPQGAYNEQFF
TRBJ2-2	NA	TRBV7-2	CASSASRGTGELFF
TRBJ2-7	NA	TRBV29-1	CSVRIGGSSYEQYF
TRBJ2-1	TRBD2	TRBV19	CASSKGGSSNEQFF
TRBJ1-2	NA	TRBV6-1	CASSLEGTNYGYTF
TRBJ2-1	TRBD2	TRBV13	CASSLSIYIALRTSGSEEQFF
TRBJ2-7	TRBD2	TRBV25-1	CASSQIAGGPSEQYF
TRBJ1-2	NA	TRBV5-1	CASSNPEGTNYGYTF
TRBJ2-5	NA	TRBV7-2	CASSLEGTRQETQYF
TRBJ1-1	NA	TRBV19	CASNSAFTGRGAFF
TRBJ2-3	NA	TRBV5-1	CASSPGPTSADTQYF
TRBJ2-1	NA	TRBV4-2	CASSRDRDFRAGKTTYNEQFF
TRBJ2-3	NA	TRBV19	CASSIHPDTQYF
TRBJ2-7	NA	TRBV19	CASSGGQGESSYEQYF
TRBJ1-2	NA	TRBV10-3	CAISDERVGGYGYTF
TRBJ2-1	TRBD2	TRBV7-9	CASSVGASGRAGNEQFF
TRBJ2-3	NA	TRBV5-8	CASSLGEIGDTQYF
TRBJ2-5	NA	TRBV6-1	CASTGTFETQYF
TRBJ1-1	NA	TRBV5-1	CASSLDGGALEAFF
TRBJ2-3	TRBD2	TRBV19	CATQTSGSTDTQYF
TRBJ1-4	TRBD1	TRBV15	CATSRVQGVYEKLFF
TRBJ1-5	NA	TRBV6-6	CASRGGGGQPQHF
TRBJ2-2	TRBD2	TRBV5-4	CASSLGGSKNTGELFF
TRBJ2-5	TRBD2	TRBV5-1	CASRLAGGGETQYF
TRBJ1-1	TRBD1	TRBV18	CASSPGQAGTEAFF
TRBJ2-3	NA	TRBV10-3	CAIKQEGAFTDTQYF
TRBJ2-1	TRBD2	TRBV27	CASSLRGAGALGEQFF
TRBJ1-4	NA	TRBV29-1	CSVRTGMDNEKLFF
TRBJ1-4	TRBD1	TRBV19	CASSIGTAENEKLFF
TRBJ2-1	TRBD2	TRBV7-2	CASSLVASGRAGAFF
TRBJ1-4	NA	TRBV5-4	CASSLGRINEKLFF
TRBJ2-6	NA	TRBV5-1	CASSLISAGANVLTF
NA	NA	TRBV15	CATSRDMGAYYEQYF
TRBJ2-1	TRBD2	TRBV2	CASSVSGEGYNEQFF
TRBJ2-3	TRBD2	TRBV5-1	CASSLGAIAGSTDTQYF